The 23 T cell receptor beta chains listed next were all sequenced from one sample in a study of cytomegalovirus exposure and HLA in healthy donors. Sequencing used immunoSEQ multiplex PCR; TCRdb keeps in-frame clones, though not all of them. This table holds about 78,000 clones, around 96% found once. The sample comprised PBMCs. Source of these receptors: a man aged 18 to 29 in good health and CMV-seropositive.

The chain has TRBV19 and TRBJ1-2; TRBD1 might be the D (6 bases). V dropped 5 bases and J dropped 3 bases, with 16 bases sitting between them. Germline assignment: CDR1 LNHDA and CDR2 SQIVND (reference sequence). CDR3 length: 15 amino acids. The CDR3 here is CASSLTRDIYYGYTF. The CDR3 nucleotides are TGTGCCAGTAGTCTAACTCGGGACATCTACTATGGCTACACCTTC.

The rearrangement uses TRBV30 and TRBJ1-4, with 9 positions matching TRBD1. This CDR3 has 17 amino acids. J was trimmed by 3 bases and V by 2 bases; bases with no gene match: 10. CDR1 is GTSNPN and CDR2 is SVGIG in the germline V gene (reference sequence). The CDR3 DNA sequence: TGTGCCTGGAGTTCGCCGGGACAGGGTGACCCTAATGAAAAACTGTTTTTT. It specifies CAWSSPGQGDPNEKLFF. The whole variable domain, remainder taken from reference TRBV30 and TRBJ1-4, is SQTIHQWPATLVQPVGSPLSLECTVEGTSNPNLYWYRQAAGRGLQLLFYSVGIGQISSEVPQNLSASRPQDRQFILSSKKLLLSDSGFYLCAWSSPGQGDPNEKLFFGSGTQLSVL.

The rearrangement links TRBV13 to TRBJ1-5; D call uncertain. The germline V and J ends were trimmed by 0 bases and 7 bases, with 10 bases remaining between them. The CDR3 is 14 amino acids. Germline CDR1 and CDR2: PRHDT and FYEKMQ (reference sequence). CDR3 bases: TGTGCCAGCAGCTTAGGCCATTCAGGCCAGCCCCAGCATTTT. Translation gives CASSLGHSGQPQHF.

The CDR3 protein is CSVKRRLGETQYF. CDR3 DNA: TGCAGCGTTAAAAGGCGCCTAGGAGAGACCCAGTACTTC. V is TRBV29-1 and J is TRBJ2-5; D call uncertain. The V end was cut by 5 bases, the J end by 4 bases, with 14 bases between. Germline lookup yields CDR1 SQVTM and CDR2 ANQGSEA. This CDR3 is 13 amino acids long.

In nucleotides, the CDR3 is TGCGCCAGCAGCTTGGACTCACCTAGCCCCTACGAGCAGTACTTC. Residues: CASSLDSPSPYEQYF. The rearrangement uses TRBV5-1 and TRBJ2-7, with D possibly matching TRBD2 (5 bases). This CDR3 is built from 15 residues. V lost 0 bases to trimming and J lost 2 bases, with 12 bases between them. The germline V gene encodes CDR1 SGHRS and CDR2 YFSETQ.

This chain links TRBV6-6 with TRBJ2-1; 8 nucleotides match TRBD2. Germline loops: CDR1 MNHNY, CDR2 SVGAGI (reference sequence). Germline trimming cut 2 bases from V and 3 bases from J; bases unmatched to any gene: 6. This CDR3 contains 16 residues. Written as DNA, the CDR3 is TGTGCCAGCAGTTACCAATTAGCGGGGTACTACAATGAGCAGTTCTTC. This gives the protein CASSYQLAGYYNEQFF.

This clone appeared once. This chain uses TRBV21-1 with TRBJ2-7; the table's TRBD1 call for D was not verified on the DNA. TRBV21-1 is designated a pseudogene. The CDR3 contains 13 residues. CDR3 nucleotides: TGTGCCAGCAGCCCACACCCAGCCTACGAGCAGTACTTC. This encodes CASSPHPAYEQYF.

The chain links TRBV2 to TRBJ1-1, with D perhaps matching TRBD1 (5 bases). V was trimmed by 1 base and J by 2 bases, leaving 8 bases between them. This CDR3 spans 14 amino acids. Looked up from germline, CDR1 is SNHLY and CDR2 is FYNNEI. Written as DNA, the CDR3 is TGTGCCAGCAGTGAAGGTCAGGGAAACACTGAAGCTTTCTTT. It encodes CASSEGQGNTEAFF.

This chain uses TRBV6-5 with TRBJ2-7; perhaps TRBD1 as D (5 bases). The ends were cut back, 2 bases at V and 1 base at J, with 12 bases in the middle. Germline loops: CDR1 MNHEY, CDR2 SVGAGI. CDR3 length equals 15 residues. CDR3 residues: CASSYRAGKSYEQYF. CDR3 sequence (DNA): TGTGCCAGCAGTTACCGGGCAGGGAAGTCCTACGAGCAGTACTTC.

The CDR3 reads CASSSTGVSTEAFF. In DNA, the CDR3 is TGTGCCAGCAGCTCGACAGGGGTTTCCACTGAAGCTTTCTTT. This chain joins TRBV11-3 and TRBJ1-1, with 8 positions matching TRBD1. CDR3 size: 14 residues. Germline V gene data show CDR1 as SGHNT and CDR2 as YENEEA. The V segment lost 4 bases and the J segment 4 bases; nucleotides outside the gene matches: 5.

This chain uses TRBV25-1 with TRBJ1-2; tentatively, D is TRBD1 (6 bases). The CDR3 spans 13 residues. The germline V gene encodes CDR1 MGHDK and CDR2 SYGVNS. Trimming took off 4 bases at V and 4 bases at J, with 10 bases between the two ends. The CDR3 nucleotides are TGTGCCAGCAGTGGGACAGCTAGCTATGGCTACACCTTC. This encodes CASSGTASYGYTF.

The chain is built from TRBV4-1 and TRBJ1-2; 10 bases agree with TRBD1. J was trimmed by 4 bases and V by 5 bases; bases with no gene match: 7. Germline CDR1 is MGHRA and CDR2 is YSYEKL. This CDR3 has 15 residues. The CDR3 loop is CASSAPGQGIYGYTF. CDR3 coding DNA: TGCGCCAGCAGCGCTCCGGGACAGGGGATCTATGGCTACACCTTC.

DNA for the CDR3: TGTGCCAGCAGTTTATTTGCGGATCTAGCCAAAAACATTCAGTACTTC. Protein: CASSLFADLAKNIQYF. This chain connects TRBV27 to TRBJ2-4; D call uncertain. The CDR3 runs to 16 residues. Germline CDR1 and CDR2: MNHEY and SMNVEV (reference sequence). V shed 1 base and J shed 0 bases, with 10 bases lying between them.

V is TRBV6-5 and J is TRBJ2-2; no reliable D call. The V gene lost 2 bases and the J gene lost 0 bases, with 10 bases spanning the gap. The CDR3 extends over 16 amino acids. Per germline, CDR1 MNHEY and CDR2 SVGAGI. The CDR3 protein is CASSYLEAPNTGELFF. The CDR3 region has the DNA TGTGCCAGCAGTTACCTAGAGGCGCCGAACACCGGGGAGCTGTTTTTT.

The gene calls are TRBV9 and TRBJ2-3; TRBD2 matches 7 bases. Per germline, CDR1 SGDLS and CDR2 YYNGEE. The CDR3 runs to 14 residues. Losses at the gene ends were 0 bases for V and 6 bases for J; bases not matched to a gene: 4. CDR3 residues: CASSVDLGGDTQYF. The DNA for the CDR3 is TGTGCCAGCAGCGTAGATCTGGGAGGGGATACGCAGTATTTT. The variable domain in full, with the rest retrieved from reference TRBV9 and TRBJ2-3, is DSGVTQTPKHLITATGQRVTLRCSPRSGDLSVYWYQQSLDQGLQFLIQYYNGEERAKGNILERFSAQQFPDLHSELNLSSLELGDSALYFCASSVDLGGDTQYFGPGTRLTVL.

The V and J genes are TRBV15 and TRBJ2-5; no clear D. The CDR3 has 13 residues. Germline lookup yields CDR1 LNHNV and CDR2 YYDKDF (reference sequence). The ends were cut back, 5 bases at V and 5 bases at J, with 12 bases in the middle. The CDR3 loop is CATSRASRETQYF. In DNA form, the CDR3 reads TGTGCCACCAGCCGCGCGTCGCGGGAGACCCAGTACTTC.

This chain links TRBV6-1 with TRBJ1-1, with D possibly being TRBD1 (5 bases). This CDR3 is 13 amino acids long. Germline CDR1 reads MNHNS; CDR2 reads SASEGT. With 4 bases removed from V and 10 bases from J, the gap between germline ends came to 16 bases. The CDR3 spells CASSAWPGGRAFF. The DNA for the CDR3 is TGTGCCAGCAGTGCGTGGCCCGGGGGTCGAGCTTTCTTT.

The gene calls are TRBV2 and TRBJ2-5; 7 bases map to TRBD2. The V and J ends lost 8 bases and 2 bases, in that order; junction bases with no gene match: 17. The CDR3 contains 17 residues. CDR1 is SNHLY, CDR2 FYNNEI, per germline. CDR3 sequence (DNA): TGTGCCAGCCGGAAGTTCTTTTATGGGGGGGAGCAAGAGACCCAGTACTTC. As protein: CASRKFFYGGEQETQYF.

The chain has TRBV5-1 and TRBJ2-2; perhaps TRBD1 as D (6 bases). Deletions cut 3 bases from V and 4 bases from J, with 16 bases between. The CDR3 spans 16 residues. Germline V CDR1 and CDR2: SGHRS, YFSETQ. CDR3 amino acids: CASSSRDTDTTGELFF. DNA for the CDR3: TGCGCCAGCAGCTCCCGGGACACCGATACCACCGGGGAGCTGTTTTTT.

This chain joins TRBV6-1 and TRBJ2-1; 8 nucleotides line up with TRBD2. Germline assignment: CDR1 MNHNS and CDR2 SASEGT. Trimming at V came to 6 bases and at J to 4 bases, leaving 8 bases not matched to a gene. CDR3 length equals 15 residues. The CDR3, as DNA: TGTGCCAGCAGCGCAAAGCGGGAGCCGTACAATGAGCAGTTCTTC. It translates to CASSAKREPYNEQFF.

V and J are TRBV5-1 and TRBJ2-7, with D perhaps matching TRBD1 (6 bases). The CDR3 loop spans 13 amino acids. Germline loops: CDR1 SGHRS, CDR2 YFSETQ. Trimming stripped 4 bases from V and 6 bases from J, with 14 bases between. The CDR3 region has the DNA TGCGCCAGCAGCCCGGGACAATTAGCCGAGCAGTACTTC. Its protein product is CASSPGQLAEQYF.

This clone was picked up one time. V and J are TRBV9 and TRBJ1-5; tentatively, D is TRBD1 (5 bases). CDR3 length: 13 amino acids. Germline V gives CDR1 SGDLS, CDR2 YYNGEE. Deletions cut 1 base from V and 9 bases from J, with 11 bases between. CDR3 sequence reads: CASSVTGAWPQHF. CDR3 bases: TGTGCCAGCAGCGTAACAGGCGCGTGGCCCCAGCATTTT. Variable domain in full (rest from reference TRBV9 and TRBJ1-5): DSGVTQTPKHLITATGQRVTLRCSPRSGDLSVYWYQQSLDQGLQFLIQYYNGEERAKGNILERFSAQQFPDLHSELNLSSLELGDSALYFCASSVTGAWPQHFGDGTRLSIL.

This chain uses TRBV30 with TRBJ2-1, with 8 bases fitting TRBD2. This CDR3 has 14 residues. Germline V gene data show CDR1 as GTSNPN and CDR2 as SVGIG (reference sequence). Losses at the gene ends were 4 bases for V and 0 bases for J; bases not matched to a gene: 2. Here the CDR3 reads CAWNAGGSYNEQFF. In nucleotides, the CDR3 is TGTGCCTGGAATGCGGGGGGCTCCTACAATGAGCAGTTCTTC.